The rows below give T cell receptor beta chains drawn from one sample of a study of blood T cells in healthy people across ages. One entry per CDR3 protein results from TCRdb running MiXCR on the 5' RACE reads. The sample includes approximately 320,000 distinct CDR3 sequences, 25% to 30% of them seen just once. Specimen: blood. The receptor source for this set is a woman in her seventies in good health. CDR3s include the opening cysteine and the closing phenylalanine or tryptophan. The order of the fields is clone size, V gene, D gene, CDR3 length, J gene, CDR3 protein, CDR3 DNA. D genes are given only for firm matches. Size values are once, few and many counts, or a class for expanded clones, and some rows have none.

abundance: few; v_gene: TRBV28; d_gene: .; len: 15; j_gene: TRBJ1-2; CDR3aa: CATLTDISKLYGYTF; CDR3nt: TGTGCCACCCTGACGGATATTTCTAAGTTGTATGGCTACACCTTC
abundance: .; v_gene: TRBV20-1; d_gene: .; len: 13; j_gene: TRBJ1-2; CDR3aa: CSAPDKANYGHTF; CDR3nt: TGCAGTGCTCCAGACAAAGCTAACTATGGCCACACCTTC
abundance: .; v_gene: TRBV4-2; d_gene: TRBD2; len: 17; j_gene: TRBJ2-1; CDR3aa: CASSRAKLAGEGNEQFF; CDR3nt: TGTGCCAGCAGCCGAGCGAAACTAGCGGGAGAAGGCAATGAGCAGTTCTTC
abundance: .; v_gene: TRBV5-1; d_gene: TRBD1; len: 15; j_gene: TRBJ2-5; CDR3aa: CASSLTGGEQETQYF; CDR3nt: TGCGCCAGCAGCCTAACAGGGGGCGAACAAGAGACCCAGTACTTC
abundance: few; v_gene: TRBV7-2; d_gene: TRBD1; len: 13; j_gene: TRBJ2-5; CDR3aa: CASSGQGKETQYF; CDR3nt: TGTGCCAGCAGCGGACAGGGGAAAGAGACCCAGTACTTC
abundance: .; v_gene: TRBV6-1; d_gene: .; len: 15; j_gene: TRBJ2-4; CDR3aa: CASSQGELAKNIQYF; CDR3nt: TGTGCCAGCAGTCAAGGGGAACTGGCCAAAAACATTCAGTACTTC
abundance: .; v_gene: TRBV3-1; d_gene: .; len: 19; j_gene: TRBJ2-1; CDR3aa: CASSQYSPGTRSSYNEQFF; CDR3nt: TGTGCCAGCAGCCAATATTCCCCCGGGACTCGAAGCTCCTACAATGAGCAGTTCTTC
abundance: few; v_gene: TRBV3-1; d_gene: .; len: 12; j_gene: TRBJ1-2; CDR3aa: CASSQGQAGYTF; CDR3nt: TGTGCCAGCAGCCAAGGACAGGCCGGCTACACCTTC
abundance: .; v_gene: TRBV2; d_gene: .; len: 14; j_gene: TRBJ2-7; CDR3aa: CASSRQESSYEQYF; CDR3nt: TGTGCCAGCAGTAGGCAAGAAAGCTCCTACGAGCAGTACTTC
abundance: few; v_gene: TRBV10-3; d_gene: .; len: 17; j_gene: TRBJ2-4; CDR3aa: CAISESGVYQAKNIQYF; CDR3nt: TGTGCCATCAGTGAGTCGGGTGTTTACCAAGCCAAAAACATTCAGTACTTC
abundance: .; v_gene: TRBV4-1; d_gene: .; len: 16; j_gene: TRBJ2-3; CDR3aa: CASSQVYGSNTDTQYF; CDR3nt: TGCGCCAGCAGCCAAGTTTACGGGAGCAACACAGATACGCAGTATTTT
abundance: few; v_gene: TRBV5-1; d_gene: TRBD2; len: 15; j_gene: TRBJ2-1; CDR3aa: CASSLEGNSGNEQFF; CDR3nt: TGTGCCAGCAGCTTGGAAGGTAATAGCGGGAATGAGCAGTTCTTC
abundance: .; v_gene: TRBV29-1; d_gene: .; len: 11; j_gene: TRBJ1-2; CDR3aa: CSQRGPGGYTF; CDR3nt: TGCAGTCAACGGGGGCCAGGTGGCTACACCTTC